What follows are 25 T cell receptor beta chains derived from one specimen sequenced in a study of T-cell memory formation after mild COVID-19. Using its own MiXCR run on the 5' RACE reads, TCRdb lists one record per CDR3 protein. Of fewer than 60,000 distinct CDR3 sequences listed, more than 10% are singletons. The sequencing sample was made of PBMCs or a T cell subset sorted from them (not recorded which). The receptors stem from a man younger than 35 who had mild COVID-19 (a few samples of this study predate the infection). Cell type and time point are not known.

This clonotype has just a few counts. The V and J genes are TRBV4-1 and TRBJ2-3; D unclear. CDR1 and CDR2 from the germline V gene are MGHRA and YSYEKL. V lost 3 bases and J lost 3, with 16 bases in between. The CDR3 covers 16 residues. CDR3 protein: CASSHLGQWITDTQYF. CDR3 DNA sequence: TGCGCCAGCAGCCACCTAGGCCAGTGGATAACAGATACGCAGTATTTT.

This clonotype has a count of ten or more. The V call is TRBV5-6, the J call TRBJ2-3; D remains unclear. Germline lookup yields CDR1 SGHDT and CDR2 YYEEEE. The V and J ends lost 1 base and 4 bases respectively, with 4 bases between them. The CDR3 totals 12 residues. DNA of the CDR3: TGTGCCAGCAGCTTGAAGCCAGATACGCAGTATTTT. It codes for CASSLKPDTQYF.

The chain couples TRBV7-6 to TRBJ2-3, with 8 bases lining up with TRBD2. With 7 bases clipped from V and 1 base from J, the junction kept 4 bases outside the gene matches. CDR1 is SGHVS and CDR2 is FNYEAQ in the germline V gene. CDR3 length equals 14 residues. This CDR3 reads CASILAGRTDTQYF. In nucleotides, the CDR3 is TGTGCCAGCATCCTAGCGGGCCGCACAGATACGCAGTATTTT. Variable domain in full (rest from reference TRBV7-6 and TRBJ2-3): GAGVSQSPRYKVTKRGQDVALRCDPISGHVSLYWYRQALGQGPEFLTYFNYEAQQDKSGLPNDRFSAERPEGSISTLTIQRTEQRDSAMYRCASILAGRTDTQYFGPGTRLTVL.

This clonotype was seen just once. The chain recombines TRBV4-3 with TRBJ1-2; D is unresolved. V lost 1 base, J lost 6 bases, and 9 bases lay in between. This CDR3 is built from 13 residues. Germline CDR1 and CDR2: LGHNA and YSLEER. The CDR3 DNA sequence: TGCGCCAGCAGCCAAGCCAAGGGCGATGGCTACACCTTC. Encoded protein: CASSQAKGDGYTF.

This clonotype was counted only a few times. The chain combines TRBV6-2 or TRBV6-3 with TRBJ2-3; 12 bases line up with TRBD2. V lost 5 bases, J lost 4 bases, and 4 bases stayed unmatched. This CDR3 has 15 residues. Germline values: CDR1 MNHEY, CDR2 SVGEGT. CDR3 sequence reads: CASSRTSGAPDTQYF. In DNA, the CDR3 is TGTGCCAGCAGTAGGACTAGCGGGGCTCCAGATACGCAGTATTTT.

This clonotype has a count of ten or more. Written as DNA, the CDR3 is TGCAGTCAGGAGGGACTAGGTACAGATACGCAGTATTTT. It yields the protein CSQEGLGTDTQYF. The chain joins TRBV20-1 to TRBJ2-3; 8 bases agree with TRBD2. V gave up 8 bases and J gave up 3 bases; unmatched junction bases: 7. Per germline, CDR1 DFQATT and CDR2 SNEGSKA (reference sequence). CDR3 size: 13 residues.

The rearrangement uses TRBV10-3 and TRBJ2-2, with a tentative D call TRBD1 (6 bases). V was trimmed by 4 bases and J by 0 bases, leaving 12 bases between them. This CDR3 region has 16 residues. CDR1 ENHRY and CDR2 SYGVKD come from the germline V gene. This CDR3 is CAISVDRTSNTGELFF. The CDR3 DNA reads as TGTGCCATCAGTGTAGACAGGACTTCGAACACCGGGGAGCTGTTTTTT.

The chain couples TRBV2 to TRBJ2-7; tentative D call: TRBD2 (6 bases). The V gene lost 1 base and the J gene lost 4 bases, with 14 bases spanning the gap. The CDR3 totals 15 residues. CDR1 and CDR2 (germline): SNHLY, FYNNEI. Here the CDR3 reads CASSEDPGLRYEQYV. The CDR3 nucleotides are TGTGCCAGCAGTGAAGACCCGGGACTTCGGTACGAGCAGTACGTC.

This clonotype was counted only a few times. V usage is TRBV10-3 and J usage is TRBJ2-1, with 9 nucleotides matching TRBD2. V lost 2 bases and J lost 5; bases outside the gene matches: 7. The CDR3 contains 16 residues. Germline V gives CDR1 ENHRY, CDR2 SYGVKD. The CDR3 sequence: CAISEGRSGGNNEQFF. The CDR3 bases are TGTGCCATCAGTGAGGGAAGAAGCGGGGGGAACAATGAGCAGTTCTTC.

This clonotype was seen only a few times. V and J are TRBV28 and TRBJ2-7, with TRBD1 identical over 9 bases. The junction had 7 bases not matched to a gene; V was cut back by 6 bases and J by 1 base. Per the germline V gene, CDR1 is MDHEN and CDR2 is SYDVKM. CDR3 length equals 15 residues. CDR3 bases: TGTGCCAGCAGGGGACAGGGCTGGCCTTCCTACGAGCAGTACTTC. Encoded protein: CASRGQGWPSYEQYF.

The rearrangement uses TRBV7-9 and TRBJ1-2, with 8 bases fitting TRBD1. This CDR3 has 16 residues. Trimming took 6 bases from V and 2 from J; bases not matched to a gene: 11. The germline CDR1 and CDR2 sequences are SEHNR and FQNEAQ (reference sequence). The CDR3 DNA reads as TGTGCCAGCAGAAAAGCACCGGGACAGGTGAACTATGGCTACACCTTC. Its protein product is CASRKAPGQVNYGYTF.

This clonotype has a count of ten or more. The rearrangement joins TRBV5-1 to TRBJ2-5; D is unresolved. CDR1 SGHRS and CDR2 YFSETQ come from the germline V gene. The V end was cut by 4 bases, the J end by 4 bases, with 11 bases between. CDR3 length: 13 residues. The CDR3 DNA reads TGCGCCAGCAGCCTAGTGGGTGGAGAGACCCAGTACTTC. Translating gives CASSLVGGETQYF.

The table lists this clonotype with many counts. The chain joins TRBV7-2 to TRBJ2-2; D is possibly TRBD1 or TRBD2 (6 bases each). The V gene lost 0 bases and the J gene lost 5 bases, with 13 bases spanning the gap. Germline-derived CDR1 and CDR2 are SGHTA and FQGNSA. The CDR3 loop spans 16 amino acids. The CDR3 DNA reads as TGTGCCAGCAGCTTAGCGTCAGGGGCGGGGACCGGGGAGCTGTTTTTT. Translating it yields CASSLASGAGTGELFF.

The table lists this clonotype with a few counts. J is TRBJ2-1 and V is TRBV12-3 or TRBV12-4, with 11 bases aligning to TRBD2. The trim removed 6 bases at V and 6 bases at J, leaving 10 bases unmatched. The CDR3 covers 16 residues. For the CDR3, the DNA is TGTGCCAGCAGGATCAACCTAGCGGGGGGCGCCAATGAGCAGTTCTTC. This gives the protein CASRINLAGGANEQFF.

This clonotype was seen many times. V gene TRBV9 combines with J gene TRBJ2-3, with TRBD2 matching 13 bases. With 6 bases clipped from V and 0 bases from J, the junction kept 7 bases outside the gene matches. This CDR3 comprises 17 residues. Germline CDR1 SGDLS, CDR2 YYNGEE. CDR3 nucleotide sequence: TGTGCCAGCACCCGAACGACTAGCGGGGGGAGCACAGATACGCAGTATTTT. It encodes CASTRTTSGGSTDTQYF.

In DNA, the CDR3 is TGTGCCAGCAGTTCCCTAGACGGCTTTGGCTACACCTTC. This sequence encodes CASSSLDGFGYTF. V usage is TRBV6-5 and J usage is TRBJ1-2; no clear D gene. The germline gives CDR1 MNHEY, CDR2 SVGAGI. There are 13 residues in the CDR3. The germline V and J ends were trimmed by 4 bases and 7 bases, with 13 bases remaining between them.

This clonotype was detected many times. This chain connects TRBV7-2 to TRBJ2-5; the D gene could be TRBD1 or TRBD2 (5 bases each). CDR1 SGHTA and CDR2 FQGNSA come from the germline V gene. The CDR3 has 14 residues. Trimming pared 3 bases from V and 5 bases from J, leaving 13 bases between. CDR3 sequence: CASSLGDPRETQYF. The CDR3 DNA reads TGTGCCAGCAGCTTGGGGGACCCCCGGGAGACCCAGTACTTC.

This clonotype was seen at least ten times. The chain combines TRBV12-3 or TRBV12-4 with TRBJ2-7; 8 nucleotides line up with TRBD2. This CDR3 is built from 13 residues. Trimming cost V 6 bases and J 6 bases; bases outside gene matches: 7. CDR3 in DNA: TGTGCCAGCAGACAACCGGGACTAGGCGAGCAGTACTTC. As protein: CASRQPGLGEQYF.

This clonotype was observed a handful of times. The gene calls are TRBV28 and TRBJ1-4; no definite D call. Germline loops: CDR1 MDHEN, CDR2 SYDVKM. This CDR3 spans 16 amino acids. Between the trimmed V and J ends, which lost 0 bases and 0 bases, there was a span of 8 bases. CDR3 protein: CASSLWRGSTNEKLFF. DNA of the CDR3: TGTGCCAGCAGTTTATGGCGGGGATCAACTAATGAAAAACTGTTTTTT.

Many counts were recorded for this clonotype. J is TRBJ2-1 and V is TRBV7-6, with D unresolved. V lost 0 bases, J lost 6 bases, and 12 bases lay in between. CDR3 length: 15 residues. Germline V CDR1 and CDR2: SGHVS, FNYEAQ. The CDR3 is CASSLAPTSGNEQFF. In nucleotides, the CDR3 is TGTGCCAGCAGCTTAGCCCCTACCTCGGGCAATGAGCAGTTCTTC. Using reference TRBV7-6 and TRBJ2-1 for the parts outside the CDR3, the full variable domain is GAGVSQSPRYKVTKRGQDVALRCDPISGHVSLYWYRQALGQGPEFLTYFNYEAQQDKSGLPNDRFSAERPEGSISTLTIQRTEQRDSAMYRCASSLAPTSGNEQFFGPGTRLTVL.

The chain carries TRBV6-4 and TRBJ2-5, with no clear D. The CDR3 consists of 12 residues. Germline CDR1 is MRHNA and CDR2 is SNTAGT. Trimming removed 4 bases from V and 12 bases from J, with 15 bases in between. The CDR3 sequence is CASSVSLRAKYF. The CDR3 coding sequence is TGTGCCAGCAGTGTCTCCTTAAGGGCGAAGTACTTC.

This sequence joins TRBV5-6 and TRBJ1-2; 7 bases map to TRBD1. The CDR3 has 14 amino acids. Trimming removed 6 bases from V and 4 bases from J; junction bases left unmatched: 9. Germline values: CDR1 SGHDT, CDR2 YYEEEE. The CDR3 bases are TGTGCCAGCAACGCACGGACAGGCGCCTATGGCTACACCTTC. Protein product: CASNARTGAYGYTF.

The V and J genes are TRBV9 and TRBJ2-2, with 11 bases fitting TRBD2. Unmatched junction bases numbered 5, after V lost 0 bases and J lost 1 base. This CDR3 region has 18 residues. Looked up from germline, CDR1 is SGDLS and CDR2 is YYNGEE. CDR3 residues: CASSVGLAGGVNTGELFF. For the CDR3, the DNA is TGTGCCAGCAGCGTAGGGCTAGCGGGGGGAGTGAACACCGGGGAGCTGTTTTTT.

The sample holds a few counts of this clonotype. The V gene is TRBV18, the J gene TRBJ2-3; maybe TRBD2 (6 bases). Germline CDR1 reads KGHSH; CDR2 reads LQKENI. The CDR3 is 16 amino acids. Trimming took off 4 bases at V and 6 bases at J, with 20 bases between the two ends. The CDR3 sequence is CASSRGLGTLLDTQYF. As DNA, the CDR3 is TGTGCCAGCTCACGAGGTTTAGGGACTCTCCTGGATACGCAGTATTTT.

This clonotype was counted at least ten times. The chain has TRBV7-9 and TRBJ2-1; no clear D gene. The ends were cut back, 5 bases at V and 3 bases at J, with 5 bases in the middle. The CDR3 extends over 12 amino acids. CDR1 is SEHNR, CDR2 FQNEAQ, per germline (reference sequence). The CDR3 DNA sequence: TGTGCCAGCAGCCAGGTCTACAATGAGCAGTTCTTC. Residues: CASSQVYNEQFF. Full variable domain (remainder filled in from reference TRBV7-9 and TRBJ2-1): DTGVSQNPRHKITKRGQNVTFRCDPISEHNRLYWYRQTLGQGPEFLTYFQNEAQLEKSRLLSDRFSAERPKGSFSTLEIQRTEQGDSAMYLCASSQVYNEQFFGPGTRLTVL.